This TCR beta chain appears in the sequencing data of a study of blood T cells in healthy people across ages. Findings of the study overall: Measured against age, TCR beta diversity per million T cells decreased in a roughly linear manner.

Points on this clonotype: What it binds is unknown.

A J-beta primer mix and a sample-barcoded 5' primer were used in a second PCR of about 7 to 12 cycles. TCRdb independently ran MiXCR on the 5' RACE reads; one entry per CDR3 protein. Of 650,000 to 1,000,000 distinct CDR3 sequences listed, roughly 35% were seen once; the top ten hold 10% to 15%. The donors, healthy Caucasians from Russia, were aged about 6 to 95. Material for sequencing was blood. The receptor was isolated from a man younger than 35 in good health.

DNA for the CDR3: TGTGCCAGCTCCGCGACCCATCTACTTAATAGCAATCAGCCCCAGCATTTT. Amino acid sequence: CASSATHLLNSNQPQHF. The chain combines TRBV18 with TRBJ1-5, with D uncertain. V was shortened by 6 bases and J by 0 bases, with 18 bases between the two germline ends. This CDR3 is 17 amino acids long. Germline V gives CDR1 KGHSH, CDR2 LQKENI. Full variable domain (rest looked up from reference TRBV18 and TRBJ1-5): NAGVMQNPRHLVRRRGQEARLRCSPMKGHSHVYWYRQLPEEGLKFMVYLQKENIIDESGMPKERFSAEFPKEGPSILRIQQVVRGDSAAYFCASSATHLLNSNQPQHFGDGTRLSIL.